Listed below are T cell receptor beta chains from one sample, sequenced in a study of T cell repertoires in cytomegalovirus infection. TCRdb recomputed calls from the reads with MiXCR, one row per CDR3 protein. The repertoire has roughly 250,000 distinct CDR3 sequences, approximately 13% of them found once; the top ten carry roughly 1.7%. Sequenced sample: PBMCs. The source of these receptors is a human donor in good health (CMV status not recorded). Some clones in this sample may be carry-over from other donors' samples. The CDR3 runs from the conserved cysteine through the conserved F or W. A D gene is named only where the DNA matches it firmly. Only some rows state a clone size, as once, few, many or a class for expanded clones.

CDR3aa: CASTPGRGPLNSPLHF
CDR3nt: TGTGCCAGCACCCCGGGGAGAGGTCCGCTTAATTCACCCCTCCACTTT
v_gene: TRBV7-6
d_gene: -
j_gene: TRBJ1-6
abundance: many

CDR3aa: CASSADSLAGDYYEQYF
CDR3nt: TGTGCCAGCAGCGCCGACTCCCTAGCGGGGGACTACTACGAGCAGTACTTC
v_gene: TRBV6-6
d_gene: TRBD2
j_gene: TRBJ2-7
abundance: many

CDR3aa: CASSETSGFSYEQYF
CDR3nt: TGTGCCAGCAGTGAAACTAGCGGGTTCTCCTACGAGCAGTACTTC
v_gene: TRBV2
d_gene: TRBD2
j_gene: TRBJ2-7
abundance: few

CDR3aa: CASSPYQWLNEQYF
CDR3nt: TGTGCCAGCAGCCCCTACCAATGGTTGAACGAGCAGTACTTC
v_gene: TRBV28
d_gene: -
j_gene: TRBJ2-7
abundance: few

CDR3aa: CASSPGQELSEQYF
CDR3nt: TGTGCCAGCAGCCCGGGACAGGAACTCTCCGAGCAGTACTTC
v_gene: TRBV2
d_gene: TRBD1
j_gene: TRBJ2-7
abundance: once

CDR3aa: CASSLPGSATNEKLFF
CDR3nt: TGTGCCAGCAGTTTACCTGGTAGTGCAACTAATGAAAAACTGTTTTTT
v_gene: TRBV28
d_gene: -
j_gene: TRBJ1-4
abundance: many

CDR3aa: CAIRASYGYTF
CDR3nt: TGTGCCATCAGAGCAAGCTATGGCTACACCTTC
v_gene: TRBV10-3
d_gene: -
j_gene: TRBJ1-2
abundance: -

CDR3aa: CASSERDGSGNTIYF
CDR3nt: TGTGCCAGCAGTGAAAGGGACGGCTCTGGAAACACCATATATTTT
v_gene: TRBV2
d_gene: -
j_gene: TRBJ1-3
abundance: -

CDR3aa: CASSQEGATDTQYF
CDR3nt: TGCGCCAGCAGCCAAGAAGGGGCCACAGATACGCAGTATTTT
v_gene: TRBV4-3
d_gene: -
j_gene: TRBJ2-3
abundance: many

CDR3aa: CASSLFLGGETQYF
CDR3nt: TGTGCCAGCAGCTTGTTTCTGGGAGGAGAGACCCAGTACTTC
v_gene: TRBV7-9
d_gene: -
j_gene: TRBJ2-5
abundance: -

CDR3aa: CASSLTGGGTYNEQFF
CDR3nt: TGTGCCAGCAGCTTAACCGGCGGGGGGACCTACAATGAGCAGTTCTTC
v_gene: TRBV7-3
d_gene: TRBD2
j_gene: TRBJ2-1
abundance: many

CDR3aa: CATSDYSGREAFF
CDR3nt: TGTGCCACCAGTGATTACTCGGGACGTGAAGCTTTCTTT
v_gene: TRBV24-1
d_gene: -
j_gene: TRBJ1-1
abundance: few

CDR3aa: CASSQQGTPEAFF
CDR3nt: TGTGCCAGCAGCCAACAGGGGACCCCTGAAGCTTTCTTT
v_gene: TRBV3-1
d_gene: -
j_gene: TRBJ1-1
abundance: -

CDR3aa: CASSPTRINQPQHF
CDR3nt: TGTGCCAGCAGCCCCACTCGGATCAATCAGCCCCAGCATTTT
v_gene: TRBV11-2
d_gene: -
j_gene: TRBJ1-5
abundance: many

CDR3aa: CASSLGGAVSGEQYF
CDR3nt: TGTGCCAGCAGCTTAGGGGGGGCGGTCTCGGGGGAGCAGTACTTC
v_gene: TRBV11-3
d_gene: -
j_gene: TRBJ2-7
abundance: -

CDR3aa: CASGFLTDILSSGANVLTF
CDR3nt: TGTGCTAGTGGTTTTCTAACAGACATCCTGAGCTCTGGGGCCAACGTCCTGACTTTC
v_gene: TRBV12-5
d_gene: -
j_gene: TRBJ2-6
abundance: many

CDR3aa: CASRKQGAQDEKLFF
CDR3nt: TGTGCCAGCAGAAAACAGGGGGCGCAGGATGAAAAACTGTTTTTT
v_gene: TRBV6-1
d_gene: TRBD1
j_gene: TRBJ1-4
abundance: many

CDR3aa: CASSLRETNEKLFF
CDR3nt: TGTGCCAGCAGTTTAAGGGAAACTAATGAAAAACTGTTTTTT
v_gene: TRBV12-3/TRBV12-4
d_gene: -
j_gene: TRBJ1-4
abundance: many

CDR3aa: CASSPLGQGWYHEQYF
CDR3nt: TGTGCCAGCAGCCCCTTGGGGCAGGGATGGTACCACGAGCAGTACTTC
v_gene: TRBV7-2
d_gene: -
j_gene: TRBJ2-7
abundance: -

CDR3aa: CASREQADTQYF
CDR3nt: TGTGCCAGTCGAGAGCAAGCAGATACGCAGTATTTT
v_gene: TRBV19
d_gene: -
j_gene: TRBJ2-3
abundance: -

CDR3aa: CASGPGTSGAREQYF
CDR3nt: TGTGCTAGTGGTCCGGGGACTAGCGGGGCCCGGGAGCAGTACTTC
v_gene: TRBV12-5
d_gene: TRBD2
j_gene: TRBJ2-7
abundance: -

CDR3aa: CASSSGHLPNQPQHF
CDR3nt: TGTGCCAGCAGCTCAGGACACCTTCCCAATCAGCCCCAGCATTTT
v_gene: TRBV6-5
d_gene: -
j_gene: TRBJ1-5
abundance: -

CDR3aa: CASSERGGNTIYF
CDR3nt: TGTGCCAGCAGTGAAAGGGGTGGAAACACCATATATTTT
v_gene: TRBV25-1
d_gene: -
j_gene: TRBJ1-3
abundance: few

CDR3aa: CAGRGPRDTQYF
CDR3nt: TGTGCCGGACGTGGGCCCCGGGATACGCAGTATTTT
v_gene: TRBV2
d_gene: -
j_gene: TRBJ2-3
abundance: few

CDR3aa: CASSVGRQNEQYF
CDR3nt: TGTGCCAGCAGCGTAGGGAGACAGAACGAGCAGTACTTC
v_gene: TRBV28
d_gene: -
j_gene: TRBJ2-7
abundance: many

CDR3aa: CASSLASQGQETQYF
CDR3nt: TGTGCCAGCAGCTTAGCGTCGCAGGGACAAGAGACCCAGTACTTC
v_gene: TRBV11-3
d_gene: -
j_gene: TRBJ2-5
abundance: many

CDR3aa: CASTITPGRAGQGVSYEQYF
CDR3nt: TGTGCCAGCACCATTACACCTGGTCGGGCGGGACAGGGGGTCTCCTACGAGCAGTACTTC
v_gene: TRBV7-2
d_gene: TRBD1
j_gene: TRBJ2-7
abundance: many

CDR3aa: CASRDGTNIQETQYF
CDR3nt: TGTGCCAGCAGGGACGGGACGAATATCCAAGAGACCCAGTACTTC
v_gene: TRBV7-2
d_gene: -
j_gene: TRBJ2-5
abundance: many

CDR3aa: CSGGKGLALYEQYF
CDR3nt: TGCAGCGGGGGGAAGGGCCTGGCTCTCTACGAGCAGTACTTC
v_gene: TRBV29-1
d_gene: -
j_gene: TRBJ2-7
abundance: once

CDR3aa: CASGFGQGTEAFF
CDR3nt: TGTGCTAGTGGCTTCGGACAGGGAACTGAAGCTTTCTTT
v_gene: TRBV12-5
d_gene: TRBD1
j_gene: TRBJ1-1
abundance: many

CDR3aa: CASSRGTSGGTDTQYF
CDR3nt: TGTGCCAGCAGTAGGGGGACTAGCGGGGGCACAGATACGCAGTATTTT
v_gene: TRBV6-2/TRBV6-3
d_gene: TRBD2
j_gene: TRBJ2-3
abundance: few

CDR3aa: CASSPQVQFSQETQYF
CDR3nt: TGTGCCAGTAGCCCGCAAGTGCAGTTCTCCCAAGAGACCCAGTACTTC
v_gene: TRBV19
d_gene: -
j_gene: TRBJ2-5
abundance: many

CDR3aa: CASRLIAGEVETQYF
CDR3nt: TGTGCCAGCAGACTCATAGCGGGAGAGGTCGAGACCCAGTACTTC
v_gene: TRBV6-1
d_gene: TRBD2
j_gene: TRBJ2-5
abundance: many

CDR3aa: CASSSPGGQVSYEQYF
CDR3nt: TGTGCCAGCAGTTCCCCCGGGGGACAGGTGTCCTACGAGCAGTACTTC
v_gene: TRBV28
d_gene: TRBD1
j_gene: TRBJ2-7
abundance: -

CDR3aa: CSATDRNYGYTF
CDR3nt: TGCAGTGCGACCGACAGGAACTATGGCTACACCTTC
v_gene: TRBV20-1
d_gene: -
j_gene: TRBJ1-2
abundance: -